The T cell receptor (beta chain) under discussion was sequenced for a study of CD8 T cells in ankylosing spondylitis (TCRdb year 2017). As for the study more broadly: The study set out to find disease-linked TCR variants by profiling T cell receptor beta repertoires in ankylosing spondylitis patients and healthy donors. The full study cohort was made up of 20 to 25 ankylosing spondylitis patients and more than 90 healthy donors. Peripheral blood was sampled, and synovial fluid was additionally collected from ankylosing spondylitis patients.

Paper-wide results and their limitations: Some of the motif variants had been reported before in the synovial fluid and blood of reactive arthritis patients, a finding that suggests common disease-initiation mechanisms. Blood from ankylosing spondylitis patients appeared to be characterized by a TCR beta motif composed of under 10 highly homologous amino acid variants. Significant enrichment of the disease-linked clones was reported in matched synovial fluid samples from ankylosing spondylitis patients. The disease-linked clones showed a CD8+ phenotype and occurred at relatively low frequencies in peripheral blood.

TCRdb shows the sequencer as Illumina HiSeq 2500. TCR beta libraries were prepared by quantitative 5'-RACE with molecular barcodes. In the original analysis: To identify disease-linked TCR variants, a new computational method was used, one built on a probabilistic model of VDJ rearrangement. TCRdb trimmed public reads at Q25 via fastp, called clones via MiXCR and kept in-frame beta chains. Rows with one shared CDR3 protein collapse into an entry with the most common genes and DNA. The V and J calls shown here were made by TCRdb, not taken from the authors' results. In this sample the table shows some 270,000 distinct CDR3 sequences, about 18% of which occur a single time. Jointly, the top ten make up 25% to 40% of the sample. This clonotype was counted between two and nine times. The clone's antigen remains unknown. Base qualities are not at hand, and no much larger clone is one base apart. Germline trimming: 5 bases from V, 2 bases from J; junction bases outside gene matches: 9. Via the germline V gene, CDR1 is MNHNS and CDR2 SASEGT. The cysteine opens and the phenylalanine closes a CDR3 of 16 amino acids. CDR3 DNA only is kept here, 48 bases in frame from base 1.

The chain links TRBV6-1 with TRBJ1-5, and 7 junctional nucleotides match TRBD1. Source material: blood, either unsorted or a sorted T cell fraction (not recorded which). The clonotype comes from a male donor with ankylosing spondylitis or in good health (not recorded which). The nucleotide sequence is given as TGTGCCAGCAGTCCGTACAGGGGCCAAGGCAATCAGCCCCAGCATTTT. It specifies CASSPYRGQGNQPQHF.